This TCR beta chain was sequenced for a study of memory CD4+ T cells and cytomegalovirus serostatus (dated by TCRdb to the late 2010s). Background on the whole study: The cohort comprised around 35 healthy Belgian adults, 9 CMV seropositive and some 25 CMV seronegative. To replicate a published TCR-based CMV serostatus classifier, the researchers sequenced the CD4+ memory TCRbeta repertoires of a Belgian cohort whose cytomegalovirus serostatus was known.

In the germline V gene, CDR1 corresponds to SGHVS and CDR2 to FQNEAQ. Trimmed from V: 2 bases; trimmed from J: 9 bases; junction bases lacking a gene match: 9. The CDR3 runs 15 amino acids, cysteine and phenylalanine included. Of all the DNA, just the CDR3 is kept, 45 bases in frame from base 1. Single viable CD3+CD4+CD8-CD45RO+ cells were sorted as memory CD4+ T cells on a FACSAria II. CMV serostatus was determined with a Roche Elecsys assay detecting serum IgG against CMV pp150, pp28, p38 and p52. After the samples were thawed, total CD4+ T cells were enriched through positive selection using CD4 magnetic microbeads. Samples originated from another study that specifically interrogated the CD4+ T cell memory repertoire. Peripheral blood mononuclear cells were isolated and cryopreserved following standard operating procedures; serum was stored at -80 °C. CD3-PerCP (BW264/56), CD4-APC (RPA-T4), CD45RO-PE (UCHT1) and CD8-Pacific Orange (3B5) antibodies were used for staining, and non-viable cells were excluded with Sytox blue.

What the research found in general, with its limitations: Among the 150 or so previously reported CMV-associated TCRbeta sequences, about 71 showed up in the CD4+ memory repertoires, with each one found in between one and five individuals. On the Belgian cohort, the classifier built on the original framework reached a median bootstrapped AUC of about 0.96, with a 95% CI of 0.76-1.00. Only CD4+CD45RO+ memory cells were sequenced, in contrast to the original study, in which naive and memory CD4+ and CD8+ populations were covered. CMV serostatus prediction reached a median bootstrapped AUC of 0.95 with the original framework and just under 0.93 with a US-trained random forest. The results were read as suggesting that the CMV-associated TCR signature is, for the most part, present in the CD4+ memory repertoire.

The Quick-DNA Microprep Kit was used to extract genomic DNA from the sorted cells. TCRbeta DNA was amplified with the immunoSEQ hsTCRbeta kit following the manufacturer's protocol. TCRbeta libraries were sequenced on an Illumina MiSeq instrument. The paper's processing steps were these. Removing out-of-frame sequences left approximately 2,000,000 distinct TCRbeta sequences, an average of roughly 67,000 per individual. Each individual was scored using the number of 150 to 200 previously reported CMV-associated TCRbeta sequences that the individual carried and the total number of productive distinct TCRbeta sequences. A beta-binomial model was reimplemented in Python, and scikit-learn random forests with default parameters were trained on data from the US cohort. Classifier performance on the Belgian cohort was reported as the median AUC with percentile confidence intervals calculated over 10,000 bootstrap iterations. TCRdb mirrors the immuneACCESS table, restricted to in-frame sequences. Some clones are absent from its copies; in checked studies, under half trace to an unresolved V gene, and the reason for the others is unknown. V, J and clone size are taken as reported in that table, and D and trimming were inferred from the DNA itself. Across this sample there are around 50,000 clones, with approximately 74% seen only once. The top ten clonotypes cover roughly 1.2% of the sample.

This clone came up once. The target of this receptor is not known. Base-call qualities are not available, and no considerably larger clone is one nucleotide away. Sample: memory CD4+ T cells from blood. This chain is built from TRBV7-8 and TRBJ1-5; a stretch of 8 junction bases matches TRBD1. This clonotype was obtained from an adult in good health and CMV-seropositive. The nucleotide sequence is TGTGCCAGCAGCTTAATGGTCAGGGGGCTTGGGCCCCAGCATTTT. It translates to CASSLMVRGLGPQHF.